Each of the 25 T cell receptor beta chains below was sequenced from the same sample in a study of T-cell memory formation after mild COVID-19. One entry per CDR3 protein, called by TCRdb with MiXCR from the 5' RACE reads. The sample lists 350,000 to 450,000 distinct CDR3 sequences, roughly 14% occurring once. Source material: PBMCs or a T cell subset sorted from them (not recorded which). Receptors originate from a man aged 18 to 35 who had mild COVID-19 (a few samples of this study predate the infection). Cell type and time point are not known.

This chain joins TRBV12-3 or TRBV12-4 and TRBJ2-1; TRBD2 aligns across 12 bases. The CDR3 loop spans 17 amino acids. V was clipped by 1 base and J by 5 bases; unmatched bases: 6. CDR3 region: CASSLELAGGAHNEQFF. DNA of the CDR3: TGTGCCAGCAGTTTAGAGCTAGCGGGGGGGGCCCACAATGAGCAGTTCTTC.

This clonotype has more than one count but fewer than ten. V and J are TRBV10-3 and TRBJ1-2; 8 bases are a match to TRBD1. This CDR3 comprises 16 residues. Germline CDR1 reads ENHRY; CDR2 reads SYGVKD. After removal of 1 base from V and 3 bases from J, the junction contained 7 bases not matched to a gene. Here the CDR3 DNA reads TGTGCCATCAGTGAGTATGGGACAGGCGTTTACTATGGCTACACCTTC. Residues: CAISEYGTGVYYGYTF.

V usage is TRBV7-6 and J usage is TRBJ2-7; 8 bases agree with TRBD1. V shed 0 bases and J 7 bases; nucleotides not matched to a gene: 8. This CDR3 has 15 amino acids. Per germline, CDR1 SGHVS and CDR2 FNYEAQ. The CDR3 bases are TGTGCCAGCAGCTTAGCGGTCGCCAGGGGGCGTGAGCAGTACTTC. Translation: CASSLAVARGREQYF.

The count of this clonotype is one. This sequence joins TRBV4-1 and TRBJ1-1; 10 positions match TRBD1. Germline V lookup: CDR1 MGHRA, CDR2 YSYEKL. Germline trimming cut 5 bases from V and 5 bases from J; bases unmatched to any gene: 8. The CDR3 consists of 15 residues. The CDR3 sequence is CASSFRQGARTEAFF. The CDR3 nucleotides read TGCGCCAGCAGCTTCCGACAGGGGGCGCGAACTGAAGCTTTCTTT.

In its sample, this clonotype was seen a few times. This rearrangement joins TRBV2 to TRBJ2-7, with TRBD1 matching 10 bases. CDR3 length: 13 residues. The V and J ends lost 6 bases and 10 bases, in that order; junction bases with no gene match: 9. Germline lookup yields CDR1 SNHLY and CDR2 FYNNEI. DNA for the CDR3: TGTGCCAGCAGGCCGGGACAGGGGACCCCACAGTACTTC. It codes for CASRPGQGTPQYF.

The V call is TRBV12-3 or TRBV12-4, the J call TRBJ1-5; 7 bases align to TRBD1. With 4 bases clipped from V and 6 bases from J, the junction kept 6 bases outside the gene matches. This CDR3 has 14 residues. CDR3 in amino acids: CASSYQGVRQPQHF. The CDR3 DNA follows: TGTGCCAGCAGTTACCAGGGGGTTCGTCAGCCCCAGCATTTT.

This chain links TRBV4-1 with TRBJ2-3; D call uncertain. Trimming removed 3 bases at V and 4 bases at J, with 17 bases between. Germline V gene sequence: CDR1 MGHRA, CDR2 YSYEKL. CDR3 length equals 16 residues. CDR3 amino acids: CASSHLNLLTADTQYF. The CDR3, as DNA: TGCGCCAGCAGCCACCTGAACCTACTGACGGCAGATACGCAGTATTTT.

Only a few counts were recorded for this clonotype. This chain connects TRBV20-1 to TRBJ2-1, with D possibly TRBD2 on 6 matching bases. Germline assignment: CDR1 DFQATT and CDR2 SNEGSKA (reference sequence). The V gene lost 2 bases and the J gene lost 5 bases, with 16 bases spanning the gap. CDR3 length: 15 residues. The CDR3 loop is CSARPARGLHNEQFF. The CDR3 coding sequence is TGCAGTGCTAGACCTGCTAGAGGACTACACAATGAGCAGTTCTTC.

In its sample, this clonotype was seen a few times. In DNA, the CDR3 is TGTGCCAGCAGCTTAAGTTCCGGGGGTGAAAAACTGTTTTTT. It translates to CASSLSSGGEKLFF. The chain uses TRBV7-9 and TRBJ1-4; D perhaps matches TRBD1 (5 bases). Trimming took off 2 bases at V and 7 bases at J, with 11 bases between the two ends. This CDR3 has 14 amino acids. CDR1 SEHNR and CDR2 FQNEAQ come from the germline V gene (reference sequence).

This clonotype was found a few times. The V and J genes are TRBV18 and TRBJ2-3; TRBD1 might be the D (6 bases). The V gene lost 1 base and the J gene lost 2 bases, with 13 bases spanning the gap. The length of the CDR3 is 16 residues. Germline loops: CDR1 KGHSH, CDR2 LQKENI. The CDR3 DNA reads as TGTGCCAGCTCACCACGGAAAGGGGGTAACACAGATACGCAGTATTTT. As protein: CASSPRKGGNTDTQYF. The full variable domain, in which reference TRBV18 and TRBJ2-3 provide the parts outside the CDR3, is NAGVMQNPRHLVRRRGQEARLRCSPMKGHSHVYWYRQLPEEGLKFMVYLQKENIIDESGMPKERFSAEFPKEGPSILRIQQVVRGDSAAYFCASSPRKGGNTDTQYFGPGTRLTVL.

V usage is TRBV10-3 and J usage is TRBJ1-1, with 9 positions matching TRBD1. The CDR3 totals 15 residues. Germline-derived CDR1 and CDR2 are ENHRY and SYGVKD. Trimming at V came to 10 bases and at J to 2 bases, leaving 11 bases not matched to a gene. CDR3 nucleotide sequence: TGTGCCACCAAAAACCCGGGACAGGGAAACACTGAAGCTTTCTTT. The encoded protein is CATKNPGQGNTEAFF.

The CDR3 DNA reads TGTGCCACCAGCAGGACCTATAACGCCGGGACAGGGGGCAATGAGCAGTTCTTC. It is translated as CATSRTYNAGTGGNEQFF. The chain carries TRBV15 and TRBJ2-1; 11 bases map to TRBD1. CDR1 and CDR2 from the germline V gene are LNHNV and YYDKDF (reference sequence). This CDR3 comprises 18 residues. J lost 6 bases, V lost 3 bases, and 13 bases had no gene match.

The genes are TRBV7-2 and TRBJ2-1, with TRBD1 identical over 7 bases. Germline V CDR1 and CDR2: SGHTA, FQGNSA. J was trimmed by 4 bases and V by 5 bases; bases with no gene match: 5. The CDR3 contains 14 residues. CDR3 in amino acids: CASSALGQYNEQFF. CDR3 bases: TGTGCCAGCAGCGCCCTGGGACAGTACAATGAGCAGTTCTTC.

This clonotype has a handful of counts. This rearrangement joins TRBV12-3 or TRBV12-4 to TRBJ2-2; 10 positions match TRBD2. This CDR3 is 14 amino acids long. The V and J ends lost 8 bases and 6 bases, in that order; junction bases with no gene match: 6. CDR3 in DNA: TGTGCCAGCTCGGTAGCGGGGGGCCCCGGGGAGCTGTTTTTT. It codes for CASSVAGGPGELFF.

In this sample, this clonotype turned up a few times. The gene calls are TRBV6-2 or TRBV6-3 and TRBJ2-1; tentatively, D is TRBD1 (5 bases). Germline V CDR1 and CDR2: MNHEY, SVGEGT. The length of the CDR3 is 18 residues. V was trimmed by 6 bases and J by 0 bases, leaving 21 bases between them. For the CDR3, the DNA is TGTGCCAGCAGCCTTCCAAGGGGTCTCTTACGCTCCTACAATGAGCAGTTCTTC. Its translation is CASSLPRGLLRSYNEQFF.

The CDR3 spells CASSLVGGGVYNEQFF. CDR3 nucleotide sequence: TGTGCCAGCAGCTTAGTGGGCGGGGGTGTTTACAATGAGCAGTTCTTC. The chain employs TRBV7-8 and TRBJ2-1, with TRBD2 matching 7 bases. This CDR3 comprises 16 residues. The V segment lost 1 base and the J segment 4 bases; nucleotides outside the gene matches: 7. Germline CDR1 SGHVS, CDR2 FQNEAQ.

There are a few counts of this clonotype. This chain links TRBV7-2 with TRBJ1-5; D remains unclear. V lost 1 base and J lost 0, with 10 bases in between. Germline-derived CDR1 and CDR2 are SGHTA and FQGNSA. The CDR3 has 16 amino acids. The CDR3 reads CASSLVGGYSNQPQHF. In DNA form, the CDR3 reads TGTGCCAGCAGCTTAGTAGGAGGTTATAGCAATCAGCCCCAGCATTTT.

This clonotype was picked up a small number of times. The genes are TRBV5-1 and TRBJ1-5; unclear D gene. V shed 0 bases and J shed 6 bases, with 10 bases lying between them. CDR1 and CDR2 from the germline V gene are SGHRS and YFSETQ. The CDR3 length is 14 residues. CDR3 sequence (DNA): TGCGCCAGCAGCTTGGACGGGAAGCCTCAGCCCCAGCATTTT. Amino acid sequence: CASSLDGKPQPQHF.

In this sample, this clonotype turned up a few times. The chain joins TRBV2 to TRBJ2-3; D is uncertain. This CDR3 region has 11 residues. With 7 bases removed from V and 2 bases from J, the gap between germline ends came to 4 bases. Looked up from germline, CDR1 is SNHLY and CDR2 is FYNNEI. CDR3 coding DNA: TGTGCCAGCACTTTCACAGATACGCAGTATTTT. Protein sequence: CASTFTDTQYF.

This chain connects TRBV10-3 to TRBJ2-1, with 8 bases identical to TRBD2. Germline loops: CDR1 ENHRY, CDR2 SYGVKD. CDR3 length equals 15 residues. The J segment lost 6 bases and the V segment lost 11 bases, leaving 15 bases of the junction unmatched. This chain's CDR3 is CASLGGVAGLNEQFF. For the CDR3, the DNA is TGTGCCTCCTTAGGGGGAGTAGCGGGACTCAATGAGCAGTTCTTC.

This clonotype was picked up a small number of times. CDR3 in amino acids: CASSYLAGTTDTQYF. CDR3 nucleotides: TGTGCCAGCAGTTACCTAGCGGGGACCACAGATACGCAGTATTTT. The rearrangement uses TRBV6-2 or TRBV6-3 and TRBJ2-3, with 9 nucleotides matching TRBD2. Germline-derived CDR1 and CDR2 are MNHEY and SVGEGT. Unmatched junction bases numbered 2, after V lost 2 bases and J lost 2 bases. This CDR3 region has 15 residues.

V is TRBV12-3 or TRBV12-4 and J is TRBJ2-7, with 8 bases that match TRBD1. V was clipped by 6 bases and J by 7 bases; unmatched bases: 14. The CDR3 extends over 15 amino acids. CDR3 region: CASSLPGGAPHEQYF. The CDR3, as DNA: TGTGCCAGCAGCCTCCCAGGGGGCGCACCTCATGAGCAGTACTTC.

This clonotype was observed a few times. The rearrangement links TRBV3-1 to TRBJ1-2, with 7 bases that match TRBD1. V shed 3 bases, J shed 4 bases, and the junction held 5 bases outside the gene matches. This CDR3 comprises 14 residues. Germline V gene lookup returns CDR1 LGHDT and CDR2 YNNKEL (reference sequence). CDR3 residues: CASSHRDRSYGYTF. As DNA, the CDR3 is TGTGCCAGCAGCCATCGGGACAGAAGCTATGGCTACACCTTC.

In its sample, this clonotype was seen a few times. The rearrangement uses TRBV20-1 and TRBJ1-2; D might be TRBD1 (5 bases). This CDR3 comprises 13 residues. Germline values: CDR1 DFQATT, CDR2 SNEGSKA (reference sequence). V lost 0 bases and J lost 5, with 10 bases in between. CDR3 nucleotide sequence: TGCAGTGCTAGAGATACCGGGGGATATGGCTACACCTTC. This codes for CSARDTGGYGYTF.

This clonotype appeared a few times. V gene TRBV5-1 combines with J gene TRBJ1-4, with 10 bases aligning to TRBD1. V lost 4 bases to trimming and J lost 4 bases; unmatched junction nucleotides: 4. CDR1 and CDR2 (germline): SGHRS, YFSETQ. The CDR3 has 15 residues. The CDR3: CASSGGTGVNEKLFF. The CDR3 coding sequence is TGCGCCAGCAGCGGTGGGACAGGGGTTAATGAAAAACTGTTTTTT.